One T cell receptor beta chain is described in this entry. The specificity of this receptor is unknown. Base-call qualities are not available, and no considerably larger clone is one nucleotide away. The library was prepared using 5' RACE. The sequencer listed for this sample is NextSeq 500. In the TCR library protocol, a unique molecular identifier was attached to each TCR cDNA molecule so that PCR and sequencing errors could be corrected. As for the authors' bioinformatics: TCR identification, UMI-based error correction and CDR3 extraction were all carried out with Decombinator tools. TCRs above a frequency of 2 per 1,000, corresponding to the top 1% of the tumor frequency distribution, were defined as expanded. Each repertoire was subsampled 100 times to 5,000 TCRs, after which Renyi diversity was computed with the R vegan package. CDR3 similarity networks were constructed using string-kernel similarity of amino acid triplets, with links drawn between CDR3s whose pairwise similarity was above 0.82. Clones were called with MiXCR by TCRdb after fastp trimmed the public reads at Q25, and only in-frame beta chains were retained. Merged by CDR3 protein, the rows form single entries marked with the most common genes and DNA. These V and J calls are TCRdb output, not the study's own analysis. In all, the sample holds around 98,000 distinct CDR3 sequences, and 15% to 20% of those were seen once. The ten largest clones add up to about a fifth of the sample.

Cut back by 5 bases and 5 bases, the V and J ends lie 11 bases apart. From the cysteine up to the phenylalanine, the CDR3 has a length of 13 residues. The only DNA kept is the CDR3, 39 bases in frame from the first base. CDR1 and CDR2 (MNHNY, SVGAGI) derive from the germline V gene (reference sequence). The record originates from a study of spatial heterogeneity in lung cancer (dated by TCRdb to between 2018 and 2021). Background on the whole study: Samples were obtained from approximately 76 patients with early-stage, untreated non-small cell lung cancer from the lung TRACERx cohort. Follow-up PBMC samples were sequenced whenever available, and the median time to follow-up was about 23 months after resection. Beta-chain transcripts were consistently detected in greater numbers than alpha-chain transcripts, which likely reflects a higher abundance of beta-chain transcripts. In the raw uncorrected reads, each unique combination of TCR and UMI appeared on average more than ten times. The study quantitatively compared TCR alpha and beta repertoires across multiple tumor regions, matched nontumor lung and blood in non-small cell lung cancer. TCR repertoire features were related to nonsynonymous mutation counts determined by whole-exome sequencing of tumor tissue. At surgery, around 200 tumor regions, 61 to 75 matched nontumor lung samples and 45 to 60 PBMC samples were TCR-sequenced for both alpha and beta chains.

Beyond this particular receptor, the publication reports: Only 14 patients were included in the comparisons of baseline and follow-up blood repertoires. Ubiquitous expanded tumor TCRs were detected in blood more often at tumor resection than at routine follow-up. Additional single-cell paired TCR alpha and beta sequencing was considered necessary to confirm, at a functional level, the hypothesis that regional TCRs recognize regional mutations.

The meaning of the sample's time point label: blood at routine non-recurrence follow-up after resection. TCR sequencing used whole RNA extracted from tumor and nontumor lung tissue, or from cryopreserved PBMC samples, without cell sorting. Only patients with enough RNA available from two or more tumor regions were chosen for TCR sequencing. The material was PBMCs, obtained at follow-up. This receptor was obtained from a male donor with early-stage non-small cell lung cancer. In this chain, TRBV6-6 is recombined with TRBJ2-3; confidence is insufficient to name the D gene. The nucleotide sequence reads TGTGCCAGCAGTAACCCGTCAGAAGATACGCAGTATTTT. It codes for CASSNPSEDTQYF.